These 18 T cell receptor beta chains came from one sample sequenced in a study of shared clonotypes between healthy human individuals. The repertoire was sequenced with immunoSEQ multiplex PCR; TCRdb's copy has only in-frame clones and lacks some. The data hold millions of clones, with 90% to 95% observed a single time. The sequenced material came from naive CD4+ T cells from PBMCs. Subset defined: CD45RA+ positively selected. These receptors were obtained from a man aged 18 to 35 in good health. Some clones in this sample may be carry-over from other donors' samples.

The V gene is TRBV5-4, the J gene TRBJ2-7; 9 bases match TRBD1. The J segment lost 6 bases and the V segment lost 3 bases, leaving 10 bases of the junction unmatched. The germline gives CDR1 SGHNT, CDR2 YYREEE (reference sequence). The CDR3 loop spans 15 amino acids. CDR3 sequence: CASSSNRGRVVEQYF. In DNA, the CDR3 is TGTGCCAGCAGCTCCAACAGGGGGCGCGTGGTCGAGCAGTACTTC.

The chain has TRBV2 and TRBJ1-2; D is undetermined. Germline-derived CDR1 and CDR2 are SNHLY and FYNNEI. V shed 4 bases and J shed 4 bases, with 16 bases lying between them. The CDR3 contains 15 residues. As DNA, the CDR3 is TGTGCCAGCAGTGGAGGGCGGACCCCTTCCTATGGCTACACCTTC. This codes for CASSGGRTPSYGYTF.

CDR3 coding DNA: TGTGCCAGCAGTTCACTAGCGGGAGTGGGGGAGACCCAGTACTTC. It specifies CASSSLAGVGETQYF. The gene calls are TRBV25-1 and TRBJ2-5, with 11 positions matching TRBD2. The CDR3 covers 15 residues. The germline gives CDR1 MGHDK, CDR2 SYGVNS. The junction had 7 bases not matched to a gene; V was cut back by 5 bases and J by 5 bases.

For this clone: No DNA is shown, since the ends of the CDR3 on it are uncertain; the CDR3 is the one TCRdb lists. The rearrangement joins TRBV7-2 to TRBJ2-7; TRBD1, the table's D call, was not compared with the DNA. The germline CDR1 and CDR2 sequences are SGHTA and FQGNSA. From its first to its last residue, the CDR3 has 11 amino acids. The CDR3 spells CASSFGTGTYF.

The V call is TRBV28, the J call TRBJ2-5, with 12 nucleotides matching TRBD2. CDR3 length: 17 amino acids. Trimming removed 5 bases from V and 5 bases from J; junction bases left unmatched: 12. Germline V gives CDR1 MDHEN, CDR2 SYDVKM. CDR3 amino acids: CASSQSRLAGVAETQYF. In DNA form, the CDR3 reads TGTGCCAGCAGTCAGAGTAGACTAGCGGGAGTCGCGGAGACCCAGTACTTC.

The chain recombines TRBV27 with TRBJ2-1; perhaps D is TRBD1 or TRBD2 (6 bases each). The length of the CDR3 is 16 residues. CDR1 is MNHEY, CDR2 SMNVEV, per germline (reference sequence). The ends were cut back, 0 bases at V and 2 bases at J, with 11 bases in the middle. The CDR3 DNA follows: TGTGCCAGCAGTTTATCTCCAGGGGAGGCCTACAATGAGCAGTTCTTC. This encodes CASSLSPGEAYNEQFF.

The CDR3, as DNA: TGTGCCTCCCTGAGGGAAAGTGGGAGCAATCAGCCCCAGCATTTT. This translates into CASLRESGSNQPQHF. The rearrangement links TRBV2 to TRBJ1-5, with unresolved D. Per the germline V gene, CDR1 is SNHLY and CDR2 is FYNNEI. The CDR3 runs to 15 residues. V was shortened by 11 bases and J by 1 base, with 18 bases between the two germline ends.

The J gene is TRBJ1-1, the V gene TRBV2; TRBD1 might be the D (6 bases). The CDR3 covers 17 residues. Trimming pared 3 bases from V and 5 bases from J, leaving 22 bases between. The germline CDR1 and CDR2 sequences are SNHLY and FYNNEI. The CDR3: CASSDPRGTLGRTEAFF. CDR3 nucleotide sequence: TGTGCCAGCAGTGACCCTAGGGGGACCCTAGGAAGGACTGAAGCTTTCTTT.

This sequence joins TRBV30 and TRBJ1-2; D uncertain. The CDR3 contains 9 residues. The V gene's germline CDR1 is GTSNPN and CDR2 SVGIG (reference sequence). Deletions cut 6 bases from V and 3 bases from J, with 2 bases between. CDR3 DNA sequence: TGTGCCTGCCACTATGGCTACACCTTC. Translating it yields CACHYGYTF.

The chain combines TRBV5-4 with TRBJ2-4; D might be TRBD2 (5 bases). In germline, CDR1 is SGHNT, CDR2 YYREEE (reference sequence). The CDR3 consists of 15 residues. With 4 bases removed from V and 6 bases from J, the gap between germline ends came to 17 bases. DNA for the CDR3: TGTGCCAGCAGCCAGGAGGTATCCAGGCCAAACATTCAGTACTTC. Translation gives CASSQEVSRPNIQYF.

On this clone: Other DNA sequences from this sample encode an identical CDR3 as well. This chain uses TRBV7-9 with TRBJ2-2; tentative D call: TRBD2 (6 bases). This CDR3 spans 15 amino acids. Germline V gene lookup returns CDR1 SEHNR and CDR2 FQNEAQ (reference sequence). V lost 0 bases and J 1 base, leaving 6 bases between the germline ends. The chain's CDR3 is CASSLAGGNTGELFF. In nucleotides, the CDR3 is TGTGCCAGCAGCTTAGCGGGAGGGAACACCGGGGAGCTGTTTTTT. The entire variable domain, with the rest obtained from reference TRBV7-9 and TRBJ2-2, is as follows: DTGVSQNPRHKITKRGQNVTFRCDPISEHNRLYWYRQTLGQGPEFLTYFQNEAQLEKSRLLSDRFSAERPKGSFSTLEIQRTEQGDSAMYLCASSLAGGNTGELFFGEGSRLTVL.

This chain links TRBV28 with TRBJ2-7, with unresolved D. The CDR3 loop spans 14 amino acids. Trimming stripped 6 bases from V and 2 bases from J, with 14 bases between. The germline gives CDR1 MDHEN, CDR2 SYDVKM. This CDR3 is CASSPRPATYEQYF. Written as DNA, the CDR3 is TGTGCCAGCAGCCCAAGGCCAGCGACCTACGAGCAGTACTTC.

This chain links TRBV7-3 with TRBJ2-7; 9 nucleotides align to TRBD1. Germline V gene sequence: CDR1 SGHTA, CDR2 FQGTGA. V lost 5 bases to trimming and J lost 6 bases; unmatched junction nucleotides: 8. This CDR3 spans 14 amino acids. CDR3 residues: CASSLYGTGSEQYF. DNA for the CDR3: TGTGCCAGCAGCCTATACGGGACAGGGTCCGAGCAGTACTTC.

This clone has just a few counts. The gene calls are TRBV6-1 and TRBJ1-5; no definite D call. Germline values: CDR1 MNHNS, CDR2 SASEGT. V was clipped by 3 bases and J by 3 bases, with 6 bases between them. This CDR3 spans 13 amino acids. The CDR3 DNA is TGTGCCAGCAGTGAGACTAACAATCAGCCCCAGCATTTT. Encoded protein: CASSETNNQPQHF.

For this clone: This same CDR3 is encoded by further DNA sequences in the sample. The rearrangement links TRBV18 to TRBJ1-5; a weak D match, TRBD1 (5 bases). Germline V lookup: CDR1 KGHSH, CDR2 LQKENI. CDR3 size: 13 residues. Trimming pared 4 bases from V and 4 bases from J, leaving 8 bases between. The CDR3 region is CASSLDRNQPQHF. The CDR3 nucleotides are TGTGCCAGCTCACTAGACAGAAATCAGCCCCAGCATTTT.

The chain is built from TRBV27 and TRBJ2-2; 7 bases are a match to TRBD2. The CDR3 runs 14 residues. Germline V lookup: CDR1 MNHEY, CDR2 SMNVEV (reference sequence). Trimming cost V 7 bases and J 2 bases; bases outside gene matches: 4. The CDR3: CASTPGLNTGELFF. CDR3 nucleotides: TGTGCCAGCACGCCGGGACTAAACACCGGGGAGCTGTTTTTT.

The CDR3 DNA reads TGTGCCAGCACCCTAACGGGAGGGGGGGCAGATACGCAGTATTTT. Translated, it gives CASTLTGGGADTQYF. The chain couples TRBV25-1 to TRBJ2-3; 8 nucleotides agree with TRBD2. There are 15 residues in the CDR3. Germline values: CDR1 MGHDK, CDR2 SYGVNS. J was trimmed by 4 bases and V by 7 bases; bases with no gene match: 10.

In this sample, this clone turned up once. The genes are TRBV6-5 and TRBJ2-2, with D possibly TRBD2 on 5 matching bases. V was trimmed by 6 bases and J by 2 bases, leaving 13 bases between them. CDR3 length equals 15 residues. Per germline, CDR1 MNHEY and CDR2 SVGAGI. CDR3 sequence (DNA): TGTGCCAGCAGAGGAAGCGGAAGAAACACCGGGGAGCTGTTTTTT. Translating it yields CASRGSGRNTGELFF.